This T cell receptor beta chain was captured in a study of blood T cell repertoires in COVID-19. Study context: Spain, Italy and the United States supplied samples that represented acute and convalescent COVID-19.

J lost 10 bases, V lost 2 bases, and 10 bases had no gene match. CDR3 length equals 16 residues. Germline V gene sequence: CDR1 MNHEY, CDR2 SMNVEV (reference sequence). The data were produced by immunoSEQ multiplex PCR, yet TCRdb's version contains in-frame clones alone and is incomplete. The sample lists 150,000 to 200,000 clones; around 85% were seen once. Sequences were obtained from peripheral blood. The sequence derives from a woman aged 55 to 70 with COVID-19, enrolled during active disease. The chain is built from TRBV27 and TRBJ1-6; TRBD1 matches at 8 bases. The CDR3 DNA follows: TGTGCCAGCAGTTTACATGAGACAGGGGTTGGGTCACCCCTCCACTTT. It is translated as CASSLHETGVGSPLHF.